This TCR beta chain originates from a study of post-analysis software for immune sequencing data. For the study at large: In terms of disease course, relapsing-remitting, secondary progressive and progressive-relapsing multiple sclerosis were included.

The CDR3 length is 17 residues. Germline V CDR1 and CDR2: SGHTA, FQGNSA. The V and J ends lost 2 bases and 0 bases respectively, with 11 bases between them. Whole-study findings and limits: Patients had higher frequencies than controls of roughly five TRBV segments, including TRBV5-6, TRBV5-1 and TRBV20-1.

The authors incorporated unique molecular identifiers into the TCR beta cDNA libraries. TCRdb used MiXCR to reprocess the PCR reads, holding one entry per CDR3 protein. Altogether 650,000 to 850,000 distinct CDR3 sequences are present, under 70% being singletons, with the ten largest covering around 4.5%. Comments on this clonotype: Antigen specificity is unknown.

This TCR came from a girl between 10 and 17 years old with multiple sclerosis. Sequenced material: blood. The chain carries TRBV7-2 and TRBJ2-6, with D perhaps TRBD1 or TRBD2 (7 bases each). DNA of the CDR3: TGTGCCAGCAGCTTACAGGGGGGGAACTCTGGGGCCAACGTCCTGACTTTC. Translated, it gives CASSLQGGNSGANVLTF.